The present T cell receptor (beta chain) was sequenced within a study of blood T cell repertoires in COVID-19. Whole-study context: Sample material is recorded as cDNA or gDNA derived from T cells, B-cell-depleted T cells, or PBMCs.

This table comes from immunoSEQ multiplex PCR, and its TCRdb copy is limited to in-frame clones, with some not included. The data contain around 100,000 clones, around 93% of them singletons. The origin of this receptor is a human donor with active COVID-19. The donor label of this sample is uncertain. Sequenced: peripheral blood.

CDR3: CASRGDSENQPQHF. In nucleotides, the CDR3 is TGTGCCAGCAGGGGGGACAGCGAAAATCAGCCCCAGCATTTT. This sequence joins TRBV2 and TRBJ1-5, with 7 bases aligning to TRBD1. CDR1 and CDR2 from the germline V gene are SNHLY and FYNNEI. V was pared by 6 bases and J by 4 bases, with 6 bases of the junction left unmatched. CDR3 length equals 14 residues. The variable domain in full, completed from reference TRBV2 and TRBJ1-5, reads EPEVTQTPSHQVTQMGQEVILRCVPISNHLYFYWYRQILGQKVEFLVSFYNNEISEKSEIFDDQFSVERPDGSNFTLKIRSTKLEDSAMYFCASRGDSENQPQHFGDGTRLSIL.